This T cell receptor (beta chain) was retrieved from a study of T cells in localized non-small cell lung cancer. Produced via immunoSEQ multiplex PCR; TCRdb's table is partial and in-frame only. The data show 45,000 to 60,000 clones, 70% to 90% seen once. This clone was detected a few times. Its antigen is not identified. General study points: Longer overall survival associated with higher blood T cell density; shorter survival with higher adjacent-lung clonality. It was uninvolved adjacent lung that showed the highest T cell clonality, exceeding tumor. As only one tumor region underwent sequencing, heterogeneity remains possible. Turning up in adjacent lung were a median 57 of the top 100 tumor clones.

From germline, CDR1 is SGHDT and CDR2 YYEEEE. After removal of 4 bases from V and 8 bases from J, the junction contained 5 bases not matched to a gene. The CDR3 totals 14 residues. This TCR was sampled from a man aged 40 to 69 with stage II lung adenocarcinoma. The chain combines TRBV5-6 with TRBJ1-6, with 8 bases that match TRBD1. Sequenced here: PBMCs, sampled before any cancer treatment. CDR3 DNA: TGTGCCAGCAGCGCGGACAGGGCGTATTCACCCCTCCACTTT. Translated: CASSADRAYSPLHF.